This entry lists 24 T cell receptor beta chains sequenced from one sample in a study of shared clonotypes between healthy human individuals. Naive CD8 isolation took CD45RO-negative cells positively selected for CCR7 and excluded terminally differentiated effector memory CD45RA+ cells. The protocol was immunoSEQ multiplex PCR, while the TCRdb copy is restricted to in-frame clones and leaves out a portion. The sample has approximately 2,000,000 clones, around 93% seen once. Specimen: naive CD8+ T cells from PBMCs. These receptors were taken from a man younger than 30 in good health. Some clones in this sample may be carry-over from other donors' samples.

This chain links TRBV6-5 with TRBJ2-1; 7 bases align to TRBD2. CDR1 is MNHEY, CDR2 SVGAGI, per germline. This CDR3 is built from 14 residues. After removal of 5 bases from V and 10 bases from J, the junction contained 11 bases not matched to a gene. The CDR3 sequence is CASSTYQTSPEQFF. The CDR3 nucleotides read TGTGCCAGCAGTACATACCAGACTAGCCCCGAGCAGTTCTTC.

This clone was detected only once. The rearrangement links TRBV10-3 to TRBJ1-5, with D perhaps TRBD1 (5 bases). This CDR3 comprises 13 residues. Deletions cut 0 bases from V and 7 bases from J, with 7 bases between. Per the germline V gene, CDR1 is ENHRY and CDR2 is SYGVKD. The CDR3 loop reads CAISESGTQPQHF. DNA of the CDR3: TGTGCCATCAGTGAGTCAGGGACCCAGCCCCAGCATTTT.

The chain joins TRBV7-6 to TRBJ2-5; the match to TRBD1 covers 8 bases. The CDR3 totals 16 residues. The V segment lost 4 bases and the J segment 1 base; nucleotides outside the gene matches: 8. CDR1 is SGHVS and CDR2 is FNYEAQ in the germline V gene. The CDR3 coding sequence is TGTGCCAGCAGCTCTCTTTACAGGGGGGCCCAAGAGACCCAGTACTTC. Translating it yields CASSSLYRGAQETQYF.

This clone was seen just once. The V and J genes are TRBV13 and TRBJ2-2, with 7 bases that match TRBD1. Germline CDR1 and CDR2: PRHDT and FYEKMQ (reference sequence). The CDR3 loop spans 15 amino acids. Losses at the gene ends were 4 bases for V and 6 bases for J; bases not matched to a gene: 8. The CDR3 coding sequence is TGTGCCAGCAGCTCCACTGGGACAGCCCCCGGGGAGCTGTTTTTT. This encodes CASSSTGTAPGELFF.

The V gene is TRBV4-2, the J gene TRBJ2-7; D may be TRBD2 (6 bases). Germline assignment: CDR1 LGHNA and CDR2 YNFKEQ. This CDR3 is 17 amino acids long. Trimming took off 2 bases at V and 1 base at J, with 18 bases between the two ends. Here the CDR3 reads CASSQRGSGIISYEQYF. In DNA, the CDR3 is TGTGCCAGCAGCCAACGGGGTAGCGGTATTATATCCTACGAGCAGTACTTC.

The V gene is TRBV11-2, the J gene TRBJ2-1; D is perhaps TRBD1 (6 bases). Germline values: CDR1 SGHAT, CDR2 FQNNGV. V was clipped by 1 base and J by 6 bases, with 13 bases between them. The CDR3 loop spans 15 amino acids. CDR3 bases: TGTGCCAGCAGCTTAGTGGCAGGGGTATTCAATGAGCAGTTCTTC. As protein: CASSLVAGVFNEQFF.

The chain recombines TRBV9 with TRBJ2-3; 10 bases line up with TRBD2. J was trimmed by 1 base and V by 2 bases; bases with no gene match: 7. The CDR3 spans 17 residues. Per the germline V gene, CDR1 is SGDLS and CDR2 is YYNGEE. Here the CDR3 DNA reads TGTGCCAGCAGCGTCCCCCGGACTAGCGGTCGCACAGATACGCAGTATTTT. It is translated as CASSVPRTSGRTDTQYF.

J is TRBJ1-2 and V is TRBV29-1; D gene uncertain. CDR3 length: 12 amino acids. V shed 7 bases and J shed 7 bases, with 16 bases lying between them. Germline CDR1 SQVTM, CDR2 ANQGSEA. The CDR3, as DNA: TGCAGCGCCCAGTCTTCTGAACCTGGCTACACCTTC. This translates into CSAQSSEPGYTF.

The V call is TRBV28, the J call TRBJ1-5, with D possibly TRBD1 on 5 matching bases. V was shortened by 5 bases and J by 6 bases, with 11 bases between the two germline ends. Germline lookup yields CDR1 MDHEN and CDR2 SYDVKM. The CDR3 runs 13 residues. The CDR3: CASSTPGTQPQHF. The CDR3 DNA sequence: TGTGCCAGCAGTACCCCCGGGACTCAGCCCCAGCATTTT. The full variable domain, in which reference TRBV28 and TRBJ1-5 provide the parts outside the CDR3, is DVKVTQSSRYLVKRTGEKVFLECVQDMDHENMFWYRQDPGLGLRLIYFSYDVKMKEKGDIPEGYSVSREKKERFSLILESASTNQTSMYLCASSTPGTQPQHFGDGTRLSIL.

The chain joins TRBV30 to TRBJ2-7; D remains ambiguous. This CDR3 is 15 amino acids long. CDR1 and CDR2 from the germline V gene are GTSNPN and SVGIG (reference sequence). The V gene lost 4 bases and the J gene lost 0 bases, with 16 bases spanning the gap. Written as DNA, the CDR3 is TGTGCCTGGATCCGGACCGATTGGTACTCCTACGAGCAGTACTTC. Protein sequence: CAWIRTDWYSYEQYF.

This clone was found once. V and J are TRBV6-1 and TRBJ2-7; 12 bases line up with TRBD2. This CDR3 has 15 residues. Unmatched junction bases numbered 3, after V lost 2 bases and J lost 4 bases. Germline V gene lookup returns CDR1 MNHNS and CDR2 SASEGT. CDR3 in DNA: TGTGCCAGCAGTGAACCCCTAGCGGGAGGGTACGAGCAGTACTTC. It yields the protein CASSEPLAGGYEQYF.

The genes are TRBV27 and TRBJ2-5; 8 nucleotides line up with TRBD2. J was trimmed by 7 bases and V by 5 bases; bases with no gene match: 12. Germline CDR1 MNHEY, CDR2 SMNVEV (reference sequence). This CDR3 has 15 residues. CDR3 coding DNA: TGTGCCAGCAGTCCGCGGGGGGCGGGAGGACGGACCCAGTACTTC. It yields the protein CASSPRGAGGRTQYF.

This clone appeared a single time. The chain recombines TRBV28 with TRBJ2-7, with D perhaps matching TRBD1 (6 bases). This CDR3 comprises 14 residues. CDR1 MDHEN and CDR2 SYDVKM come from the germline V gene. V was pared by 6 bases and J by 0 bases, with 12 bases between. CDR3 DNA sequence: TGTGCCAGCAGCCGGGACACTGCCTCCTACGAGCAGTACTTC. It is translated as CASSRDTASYEQYF.

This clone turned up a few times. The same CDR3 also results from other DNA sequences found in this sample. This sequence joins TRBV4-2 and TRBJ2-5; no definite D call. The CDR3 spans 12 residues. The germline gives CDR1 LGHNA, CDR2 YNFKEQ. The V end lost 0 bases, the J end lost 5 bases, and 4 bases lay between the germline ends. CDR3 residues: CASSQEGETQYF. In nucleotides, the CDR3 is TGTGCCAGCAGCCAAGAGGGGGAGACCCAGTACTTC.

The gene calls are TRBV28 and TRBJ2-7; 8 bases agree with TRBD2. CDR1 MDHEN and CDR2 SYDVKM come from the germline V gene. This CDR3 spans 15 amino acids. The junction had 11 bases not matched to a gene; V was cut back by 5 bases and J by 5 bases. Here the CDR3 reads CASSILSGIINEQYF. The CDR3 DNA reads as TGTGCCAGCAGTATCCTTAGCGGGATAATCAACGAGCAGTACTTC.

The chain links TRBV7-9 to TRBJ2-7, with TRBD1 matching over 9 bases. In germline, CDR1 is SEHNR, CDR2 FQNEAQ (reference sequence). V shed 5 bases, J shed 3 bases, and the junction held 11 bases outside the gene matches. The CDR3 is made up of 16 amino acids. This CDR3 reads CASSTTDRGAHYEQYF. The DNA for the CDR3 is TGTGCCAGCAGCACAACAGACAGGGGGGCACACTACGAGCAGTACTTC.

The CDR3 loop reads CASFRLAGVGTDTQYF. CDR3 coding DNA: TGTGCCAGTTTTCGACTAGCGGGAGTAGGCACAGATACGCAGTATTTT. The V call is TRBV2, the J call TRBJ2-3; 12 positions match TRBD2. After removal of 9 bases from V and 1 base from J, the junction contained 8 bases not matched to a gene. This CDR3 contains 16 residues. Germline-derived CDR1 and CDR2 are SNHLY and FYNNEI.

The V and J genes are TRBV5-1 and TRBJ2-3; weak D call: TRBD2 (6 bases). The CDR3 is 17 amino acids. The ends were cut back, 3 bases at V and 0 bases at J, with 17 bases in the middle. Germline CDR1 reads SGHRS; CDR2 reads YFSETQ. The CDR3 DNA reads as TGCGCCAGCAGCTCCCAATTGGGGGGTTCTAGCACAGATACGCAGTATTTT. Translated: CASSSQLGGSSTDTQYF.

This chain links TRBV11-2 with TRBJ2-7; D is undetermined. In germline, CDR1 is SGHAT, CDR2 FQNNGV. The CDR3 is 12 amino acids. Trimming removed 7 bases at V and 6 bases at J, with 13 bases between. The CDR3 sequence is CASTLRHGEQYF. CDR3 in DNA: TGTGCCAGCACCCTAAGACATGGCGAGCAGTACTTC.

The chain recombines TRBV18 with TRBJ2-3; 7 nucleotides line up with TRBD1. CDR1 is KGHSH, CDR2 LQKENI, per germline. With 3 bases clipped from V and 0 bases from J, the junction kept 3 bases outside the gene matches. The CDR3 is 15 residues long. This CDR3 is CASSPDRPSTDTQYF. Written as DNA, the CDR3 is TGTGCCAGCTCACCGGACAGGCCTAGCACAGATACGCAGTATTTT.

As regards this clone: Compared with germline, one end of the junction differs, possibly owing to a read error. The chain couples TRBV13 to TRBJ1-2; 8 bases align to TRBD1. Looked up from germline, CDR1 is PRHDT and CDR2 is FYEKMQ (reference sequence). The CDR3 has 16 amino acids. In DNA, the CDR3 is TGTGCCAGCAGCCCCGAGGCGGGACAGGCCTACTATGACTACACCTTC. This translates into CASSPEAGQAYYDYTF.

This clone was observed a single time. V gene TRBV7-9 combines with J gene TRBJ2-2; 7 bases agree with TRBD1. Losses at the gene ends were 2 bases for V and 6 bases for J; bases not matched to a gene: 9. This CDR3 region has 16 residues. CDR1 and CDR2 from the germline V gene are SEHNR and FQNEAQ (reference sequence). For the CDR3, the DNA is TGTGCCAGCAGCTTATGGCAGGGGGAATTCTCCGGGGAGCTGTTTTTT. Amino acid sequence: CASSLWQGEFSGELFF.

The CDR3 DNA sequence: TGTGCCAGCAGTGAAGAGGCAATAGATGAGACCCAGTACTTC. Translation: CASSEEAIDETQYF. This chain connects TRBV2 to TRBJ2-5; D is ambiguous. The CDR3 is made up of 14 amino acids. Germline V gene lookup returns CDR1 SNHLY and CDR2 FYNNEI. Trimming shortened V by 1 base and J by 5 bases, and 11 bases separated the two germline ends.

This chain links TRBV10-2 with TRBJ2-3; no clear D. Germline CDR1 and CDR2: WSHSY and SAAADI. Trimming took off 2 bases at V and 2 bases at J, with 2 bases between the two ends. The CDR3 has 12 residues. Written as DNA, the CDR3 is TGCGCCAGCAGTGAGACCACAGATACGCAGTATTTT. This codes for CASSETTDTQYF.